This T cell receptor (beta chain) is from a study of beta chain features in type 1 diabetes. Roughly 110 mL of blood, on average, came from one heparinised draw per donor. Expressed TCRB transcripts were sequenced, since all the RNA that had been isolated was reverse transcribed. TCRdb's table, derived via immunoSEQ multiplex PCR, lists solely in-frame clones and lacks some. Of about 250,000 clones in the sample, roughly 14% were seen once. This clone was observed a handful of times. Its antigen is unidentified. Study outcomes and limitations: Shorter templates may be favored by PCR, equally so in patients and controls.

The germline V gene encodes CDR1 LNHDA and CDR2 SQIVND (reference sequence). V lost 1 base to trimming and J lost 5 bases, with 12 bases between them. The CDR3 has 15 residues. Sequencing was done on a sample of naive CD4+ T cells from blood. V usage is TRBV19 and J usage is TRBJ2-1; D not certain. The receptor comes from a woman between 40 and 50 years old in good health. CDR3 region: CASSIGPGTHNEQFF. The CDR3 DNA is TGTGCCAGTAGTATAGGTCCGGGTACCCACAATGAGCAGTTCTTC.